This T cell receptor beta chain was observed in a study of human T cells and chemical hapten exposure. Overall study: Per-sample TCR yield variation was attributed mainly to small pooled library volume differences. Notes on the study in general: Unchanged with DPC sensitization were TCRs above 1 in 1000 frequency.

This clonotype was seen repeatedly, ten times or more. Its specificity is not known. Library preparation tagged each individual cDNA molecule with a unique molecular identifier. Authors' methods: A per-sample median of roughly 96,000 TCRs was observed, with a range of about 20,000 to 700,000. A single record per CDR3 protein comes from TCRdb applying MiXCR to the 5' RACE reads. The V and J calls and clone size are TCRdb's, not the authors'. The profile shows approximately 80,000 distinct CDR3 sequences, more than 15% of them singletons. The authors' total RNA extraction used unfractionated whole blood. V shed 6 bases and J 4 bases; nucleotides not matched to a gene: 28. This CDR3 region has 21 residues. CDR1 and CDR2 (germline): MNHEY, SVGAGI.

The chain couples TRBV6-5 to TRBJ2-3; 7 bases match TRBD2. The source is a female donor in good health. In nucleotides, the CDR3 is TGTGCCAGCAGCTCCCGGGGAACCTACCTGGGGGAGGGCCTCAGGGCAGATACGCAGTATTTT. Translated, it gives CASSSRGTYLGEGLRADTQYF.